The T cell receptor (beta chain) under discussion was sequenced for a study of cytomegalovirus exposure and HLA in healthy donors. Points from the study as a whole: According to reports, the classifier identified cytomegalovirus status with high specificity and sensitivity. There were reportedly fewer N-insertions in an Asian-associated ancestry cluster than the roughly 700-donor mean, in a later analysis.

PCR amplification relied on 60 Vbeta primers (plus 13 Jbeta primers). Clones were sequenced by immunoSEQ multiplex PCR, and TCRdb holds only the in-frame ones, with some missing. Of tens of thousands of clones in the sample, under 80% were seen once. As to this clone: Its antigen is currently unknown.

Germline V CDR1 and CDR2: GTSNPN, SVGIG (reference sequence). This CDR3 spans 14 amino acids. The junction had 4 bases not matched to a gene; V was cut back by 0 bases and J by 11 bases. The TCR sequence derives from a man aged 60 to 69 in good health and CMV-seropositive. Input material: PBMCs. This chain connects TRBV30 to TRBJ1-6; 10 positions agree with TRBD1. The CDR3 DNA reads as TGTGCCTGGAGTGTACTTGGACAGGGGGCACCCCTCCACTTT. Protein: CAWSVLGQGAPLHF.